Listed below are T cell receptor beta chains from one sample, sequenced in a study of blood T cell repertoires in COVID-19. The protocol was immunoSEQ multiplex PCR, while the TCRdb copy is restricted to in-frame clones and leaves out a portion. This sample has tens of thousands of clones, with about 80% found just once. The specimen sequenced was peripheral blood. The receptors here all came from a woman aged 45-60 years with acute or convalescent COVID-19. CDR3s include the opening cysteine and the closing phenylalanine or tryptophan. The D gene is left open where the match is weak. Size values are once, few and many counts, or a class for expanded clones, and some rows have none.

J: TRBJ2-1
V: TRBV6-6
length: 13
D: TRBD1
size: .
CDR3: CASWDRGQPEQFF
DNA: TGTGCCAGCTGGGACAGGGGGCAACCTGAGCAGTTCTTC

J: TRBJ1-3
V: TRBV30
length: 14
D: .
size: few
CDR3: CACPGHSSGNTIYF
DNA: TGTGCCTGCCCGGGACACTCCTCTGGAAACACCATATATTTT

J: TRBJ2-1
V: TRBV5-5
length: 15
D: TRBD1
size: .
CDR3: CASSGTGGSYNEQFF
DNA: TGTGCCAGCAGCGGCACAGGGGGCTCGTACAATGAGCAGTTCTTC

J: TRBJ1-2
V: TRBV30
length: 15
D: .
size: .
CDR3: CAWSVGQGRNYGYTF
DNA: TGTGCCTGGAGTGTAGGGCAGGGTAGGAACTATGGCTACACCTTC

J: TRBJ1-1
V: TRBV6-5
length: 15
D: .
size: once
CDR3: CASRKGGTKNTEAFF
DNA: TGTGCCAGCAGAAAGGGAGGAACGAAGAACACTGAAGCTTTCTTT

J: TRBJ2-3
V: TRBV3-1/TRBV3-2
length: 15
D: .
size: .
CDR3: CASSRGGVSTDTQYF
DNA: TGTGCCAGCAGCAGGGGGGGGGTTAGCACAGATACGCAGTATTTT

J: TRBJ1-1
V: TRBV5-5
length: 15
D: .
size: .
CDR3: CASSLAELRNTEAFF
DNA: TGTGCCAGCAGCTTGGCGGAGCTCCGGAACACTGAAGCTTTCTTT

J: TRBJ1-5
V: TRBV4-2
length: 15
D: TRBD1
size: .
CDR3: CASSQEDRDGQPQHF
DNA: TGTGCCAGCAGCCAAGAAGACAGGGACGGTCAGCCCCAGCATTTT

J: TRBJ1-4
V: TRBV29-1
length: 16
D: .
size: .
CDR3: CSVLSSAGQASEKLFF
DNA: TGCAGCGTTCTCTCATCGGCAGGGCAGGCGAGTGAAAAACTGTTTTTT

J: TRBJ1-1
V: TRBV6-6
length: 13
D: .
size: .
CDR3: CASSFGGNTEAFF
DNA: TGTGCCAGCAGTTTCGGGGGTAACACTGAAGCTTTCTTT

J: TRBJ1-2
V: TRBV28
length: 15
D: TRBD1
size: few
CDR3: CASSIRTGLGDGYTF
DNA: TGTGCCAGCTCGATCCGGACAGGCCTCGGGGATGGCTACACCTTC

J: TRBJ2-2
V: TRBV27
length: 18
D: TRBD2
size: many
CDR3: CASPIGGCLEANTGELFF
DNA: TGTGCCAGCCCTATCGGGGGGTGCTTAGAAGCGAACACCGGGGAGCTGTTTTTT

J: TRBJ2-7
V: TRBV28
length: 13
D: .
size: .
CDR3: CASSLGTPYEQYF
DNA: TGTGCCAGCAGTTTAGGGACACCTTACGAGCAGTACTTC

J: TRBJ1-6
V: TRBV20-1
length: 13
D: .
size: .
CDR3: CSASGGVGSPLHF
DNA: TGCAGTGCTAGTGGGGGCGTCGGGTCACCCCTCCACTTT

J: TRBJ2-2
V: TRBV4-1
length: 15
D: .
size: .
CDR3: CASSQQGTLAGELFF
DNA: TGCGCCAGCAGCCAACAGGGGACGTTGGCCGGGGAGCTGTTTTTT

J: TRBJ1-6
V: TRBV15
length: 15
D: .
size: .
CDR3: CATSRDLQTNSPLHF
DNA: TGTGCCACCAGCAGAGATCTACAGACGAATTCACCCCTCCACTTT

J: TRBJ1-4
V: TRBV27
length: 15
D: .
size: .
CDR3: CASSLSRATNEKLFF
DNA: TGTGCCAGCAGTTTATCGAGGGCAACTAATGAAAAACTGTTTTTT

J: TRBJ2-5
V: TRBV7-9
length: 13
D: TRBD1
size: .
CDR3: CASSSRGQETQYF
DNA: TGTGCCAGCAGCTCCAGGGGGCAAGAGACCCAGTACTTC

J: TRBJ2-7
V: TRBV10-3
length: 14
D: .
size: few
CDR3: CAVGIRDKNYEQYF
DNA: TGTGCCGTCGGAATCCGGGACAAAAACTACGAGCAGTACTTC

J: TRBJ2-1
V: TRBV7-9
length: 14
D: TRBD2
size: .
CDR3: CASSLGGGLSEQFF
DNA: TGTGCCAGCAGCTTAGGCGGGGGGCTTAGTGAGCAGTTCTTC

J: TRBJ1-4
V: TRBV18
length: 14
D: .
size: .
CDR3: CASSPGSFNEKLFF
DNA: TGTGCCAGCTCACCGGGCAGCTTTAATGAAAAACTGTTTTTT

J: TRBJ1-1
V: TRBV5-4
length: 15
D: .
size: once
CDR3: CASSRPEIGGTEAFF
DNA: TGTGCCAGCAGCCGGCCGGAGATTGGTGGCACTGAAGCTTTCTTT

J: TRBJ2-1
V: TRBV27
length: 11
D: .
size: .
CDR3: CASSKLNEQFF
DNA: TGTGCCAGCAGTAAACTAAATGAGCAGTTCTTC

J: TRBJ2-7
V: TRBV13
length: 15
D: .
size: .
CDR3: CASSLRRGTGVEQYF
DNA: TGTGCCAGCAGCTTAAGGCGGGGAACTGGGGTCGAGCAGTACTTC

J: TRBJ1-2
V: TRBV19
length: 14
D: .
size: .
CDR3: CATTDRPTSGGYTF
DNA: TGTGCCACCACTGACAGACCCACTTCGGGTGGCTACACCTTC

J: TRBJ1-6
V: TRBV4-3
length: 16
D: TRBD1
size: .
CDR3: CASSQEDRDRGAPLHF
DNA: TGCGCCAGCAGCCAAGAGGACCGGGACAGGGGAGCGCCCCTCCACTTT

J: TRBJ1-2
V: TRBV10-3
length: 14
D: TRBD1
size: .
CDR3: CAISLGQGDFGYTF
DNA: TGTGCCATCAGTCTCGGACAGGGCGATTTCGGCTACACCTTC